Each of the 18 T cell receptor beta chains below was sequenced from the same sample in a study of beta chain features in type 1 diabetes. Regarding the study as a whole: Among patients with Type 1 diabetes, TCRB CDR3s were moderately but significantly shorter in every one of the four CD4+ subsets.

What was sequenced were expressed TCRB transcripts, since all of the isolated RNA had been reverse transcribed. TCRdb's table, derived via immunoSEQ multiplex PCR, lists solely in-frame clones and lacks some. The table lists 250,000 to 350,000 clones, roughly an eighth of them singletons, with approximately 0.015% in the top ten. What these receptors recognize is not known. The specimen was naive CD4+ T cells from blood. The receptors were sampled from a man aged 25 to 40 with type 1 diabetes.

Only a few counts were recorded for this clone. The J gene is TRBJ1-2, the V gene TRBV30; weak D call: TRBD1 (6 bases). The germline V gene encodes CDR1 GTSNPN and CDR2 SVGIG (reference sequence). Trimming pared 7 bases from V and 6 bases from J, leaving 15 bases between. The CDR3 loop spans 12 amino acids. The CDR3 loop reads CASKSRGHGYTF. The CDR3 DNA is TGTGCCTCCAAGTCGCGGGGGCATGGCTACACCTTC.

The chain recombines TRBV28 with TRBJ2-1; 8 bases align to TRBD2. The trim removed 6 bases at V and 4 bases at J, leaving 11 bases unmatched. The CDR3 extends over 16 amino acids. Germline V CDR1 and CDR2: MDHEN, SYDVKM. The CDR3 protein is CASSPGGGPSYNEQFF. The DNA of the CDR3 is TGTGCCAGCAGCCCCGGGGGGGGCCCATCTTACAATGAGCAGTTCTTC.

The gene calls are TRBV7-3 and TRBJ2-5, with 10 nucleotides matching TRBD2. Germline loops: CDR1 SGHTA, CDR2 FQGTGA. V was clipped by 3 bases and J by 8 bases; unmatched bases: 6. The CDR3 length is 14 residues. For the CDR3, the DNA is TGTGCCAGCAGCTTTCGGACTAGCGGTTCTACCCAGTACTTC. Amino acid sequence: CASSFRTSGSTQYF.

The CDR3 DNA follows: TGTGCCTGGACTAGCGGGACCGTCGCGGGTACGCAGTATTTT. This codes for CAWTSGTVAGTQYF. J is TRBJ2-3 and V is TRBV30, with TRBD2 identical over 9 bases. Trimming took 4 bases from V and 8 from J; bases not matched to a gene: 10. This CDR3 is built from 14 residues. Germline assignment: CDR1 GTSNPN and CDR2 SVGIG (reference sequence). The full variable domain, its missing parts supplied by reference TRBV30 and TRBJ2-3, is SQTIHQWPATLVQPVGSPLSLECTVEGTSNPNLYWYRQAAGRGLQLLFYSVGIGQISSEVPQNLSASRPQDRQFILSSKKLLLSDSGFYLCAWTSGTVAGTQYFGPGTRLTVL.

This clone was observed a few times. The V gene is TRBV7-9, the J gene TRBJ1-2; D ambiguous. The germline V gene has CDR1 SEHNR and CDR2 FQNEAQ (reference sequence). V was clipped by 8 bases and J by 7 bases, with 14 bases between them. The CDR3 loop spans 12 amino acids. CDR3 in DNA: TGTGCCAGCGCCCCAGCGGAGCTTGGCTACACCTTC. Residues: CASAPAELGYTF.

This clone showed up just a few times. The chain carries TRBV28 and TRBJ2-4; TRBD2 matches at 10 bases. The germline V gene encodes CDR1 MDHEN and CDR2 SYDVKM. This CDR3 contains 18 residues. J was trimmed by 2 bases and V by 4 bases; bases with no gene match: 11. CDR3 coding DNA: TGTGCCAGCAGTTACGGACTAGCGGACTCTCCGACCAAAAACATTCAGTACTTC. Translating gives CASSYGLADSPTKNIQYF.

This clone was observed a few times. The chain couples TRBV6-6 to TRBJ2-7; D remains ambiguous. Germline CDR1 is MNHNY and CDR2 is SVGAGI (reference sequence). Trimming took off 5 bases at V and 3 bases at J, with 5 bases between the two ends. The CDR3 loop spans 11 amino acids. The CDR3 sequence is CASSHSYEQYF. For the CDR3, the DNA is TGTGCCAGCAGTCACAGCTACGAGCAGTACTTC.

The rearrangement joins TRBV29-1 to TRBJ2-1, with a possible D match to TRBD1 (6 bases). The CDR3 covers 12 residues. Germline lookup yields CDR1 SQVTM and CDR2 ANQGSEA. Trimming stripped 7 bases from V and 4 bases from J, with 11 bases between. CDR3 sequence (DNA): TGCAGCGCCGGGACAAAATACAATGAGCAGTTCTTC. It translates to CSAGTKYNEQFF.

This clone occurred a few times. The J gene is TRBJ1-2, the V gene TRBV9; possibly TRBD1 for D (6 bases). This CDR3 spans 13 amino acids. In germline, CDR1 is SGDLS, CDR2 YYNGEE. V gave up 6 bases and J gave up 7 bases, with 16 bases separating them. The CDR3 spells CASTTEGGSGYTF. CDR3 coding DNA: TGTGCCAGCACCACGGAGGGGGGGAGTGGCTACACCTTC. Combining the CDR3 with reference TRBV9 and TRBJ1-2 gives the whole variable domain DSGVTQTPKHLITATGQRVTLRCSPRSGDLSVYWYQQSLDQGLQFLIQYYNGEERAKGNILERFSAQQFPDLHSELNLSSLELGDSALYFCASTTEGGSGYTFGSGTRLTVV.

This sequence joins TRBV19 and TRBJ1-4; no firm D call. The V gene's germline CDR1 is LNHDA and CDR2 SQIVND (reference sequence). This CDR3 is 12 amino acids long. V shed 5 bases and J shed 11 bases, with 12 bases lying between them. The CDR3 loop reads CASSPSGSKLFF. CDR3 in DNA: TGTGCCAGTAGTCCCTCGGGATCGAAACTGTTTTTT.

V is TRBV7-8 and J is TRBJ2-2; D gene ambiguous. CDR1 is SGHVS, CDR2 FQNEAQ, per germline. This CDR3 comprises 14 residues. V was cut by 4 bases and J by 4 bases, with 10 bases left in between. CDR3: CASSSIYGTGELFF. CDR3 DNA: TGTGCCAGCAGCTCTATTTACGGCACCGGGGAGCTGTTTTTT.

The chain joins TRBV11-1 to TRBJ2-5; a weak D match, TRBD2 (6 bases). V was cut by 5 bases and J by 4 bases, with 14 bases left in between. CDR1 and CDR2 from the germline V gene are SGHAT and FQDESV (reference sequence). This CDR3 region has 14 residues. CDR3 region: CASSPRRERETQYF. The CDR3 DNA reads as TGTGCCAGCAGCCCCCGGCGGGAAAGAGAGACCCAGTACTTC.

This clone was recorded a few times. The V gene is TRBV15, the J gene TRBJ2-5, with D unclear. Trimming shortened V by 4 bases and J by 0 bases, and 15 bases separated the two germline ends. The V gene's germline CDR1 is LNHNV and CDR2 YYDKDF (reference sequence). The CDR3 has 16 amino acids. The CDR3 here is CATSTTWAEYQETQYF. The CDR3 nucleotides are TGTGCCACCAGCACCACGTGGGCAGAGTACCAAGAGACCCAGTACTTC.

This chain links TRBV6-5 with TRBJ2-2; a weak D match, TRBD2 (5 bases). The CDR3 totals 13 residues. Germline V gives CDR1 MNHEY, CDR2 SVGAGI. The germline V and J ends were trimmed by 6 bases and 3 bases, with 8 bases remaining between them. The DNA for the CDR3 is TGTGCCAGCAGACCCGGGGACACCGGGGAGCTGTTTTTT. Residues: CASRPGDTGELFF.

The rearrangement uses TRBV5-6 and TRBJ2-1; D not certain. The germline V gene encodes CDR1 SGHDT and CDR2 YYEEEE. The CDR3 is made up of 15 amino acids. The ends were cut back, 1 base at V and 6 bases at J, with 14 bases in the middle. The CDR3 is CASSLPEPLGNEQFF. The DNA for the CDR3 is TGTGCCAGCAGCTTGCCGGAGCCCCTCGGCAATGAGCAGTTCTTC.

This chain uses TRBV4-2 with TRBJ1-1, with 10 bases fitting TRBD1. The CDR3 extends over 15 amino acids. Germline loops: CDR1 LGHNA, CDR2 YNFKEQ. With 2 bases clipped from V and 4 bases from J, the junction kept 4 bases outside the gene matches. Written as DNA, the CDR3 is TGTGCCAGCAGCCAAATTTGGACAGGGGGCACTGAAGCTTTCTTT. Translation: CASSQIWTGGTEAFF.

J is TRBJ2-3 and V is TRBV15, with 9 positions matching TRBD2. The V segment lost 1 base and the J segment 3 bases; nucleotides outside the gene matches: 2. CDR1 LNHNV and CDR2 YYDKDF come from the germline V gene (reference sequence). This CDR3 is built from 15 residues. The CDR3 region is CATSRGLAGTDTQYF. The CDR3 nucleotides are TGTGCCACCAGCAGAGGGCTAGCGGGAACAGATACGCAGTATTTT.

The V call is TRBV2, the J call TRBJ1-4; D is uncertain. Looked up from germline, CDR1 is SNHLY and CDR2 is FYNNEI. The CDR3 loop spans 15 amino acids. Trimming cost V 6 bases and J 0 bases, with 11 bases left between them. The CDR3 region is CASRTLGATNEKLFF. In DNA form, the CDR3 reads TGTGCCAGCAGGACACTAGGTGCAACTAATGAAAAACTGTTTTTT.